The TCR beta chain described here comes from a study of beta chain features in type 1 diabetes. Staining for CD45RO/CCR7/CD25/CD127/CD95/CD27 allowed sorting of CD4+ naive, central memory, regulatory and stem cell-like memory cells. Reverse transcribing all isolated RNA meant expressed TCRB transcripts were sequenced. The table came from immunoSEQ multiplex PCR; TCRdb's copy has only in-frame clones and leaves some out. Counted here are roughly 230,000 clones, roughly 9.6% occurring once; the ten biggest clones make up about 0.03%. Between the trimmed V and J ends, which lost 5 bases and 6 bases, there was a span of 14 bases. This CDR3 is built from 13 residues. Germline loops: CDR1 MNHNY, CDR2 SVGAGI (reference sequence). Remarks on this clone: What it binds is unknown.

Study-level points and caveats: When VDJ junctions were examined, type 1 diabetes patients showed fewer insertions and more deletions. The analysis here could not establish whether HLA type shapes TCRB rearrangement.

What was sequenced was naive CD4+ T cells from blood. The chain carries TRBV6-6 and TRBJ2-7, with a possible D match to TRBD1 (5 bases). This TCR was recovered from a woman aged 18-35 years in good health. The CDR3 is CASSPPQGSEQYF. CDR3 in DNA: TGTGCCAGCAGTCCCCCCCAGGGTAGCGAGCAGTACTTC.